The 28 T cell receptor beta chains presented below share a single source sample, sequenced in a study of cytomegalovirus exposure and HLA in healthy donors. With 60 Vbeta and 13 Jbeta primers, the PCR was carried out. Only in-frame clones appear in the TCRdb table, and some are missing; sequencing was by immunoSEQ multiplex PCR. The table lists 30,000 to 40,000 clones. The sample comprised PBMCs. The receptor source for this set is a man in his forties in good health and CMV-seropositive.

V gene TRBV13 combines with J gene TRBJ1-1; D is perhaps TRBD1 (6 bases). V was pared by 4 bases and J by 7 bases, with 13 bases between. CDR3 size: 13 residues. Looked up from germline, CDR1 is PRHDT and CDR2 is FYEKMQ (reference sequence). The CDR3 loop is CASSWDMGNEAFF. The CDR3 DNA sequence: TGTGCCAGCAGCTGGGACATGGGTAATGAAGCTTTCTTT.

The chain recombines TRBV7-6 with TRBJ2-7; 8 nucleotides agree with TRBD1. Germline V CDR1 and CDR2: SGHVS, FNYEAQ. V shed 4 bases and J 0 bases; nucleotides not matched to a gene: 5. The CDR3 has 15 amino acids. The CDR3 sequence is CASSSVGTGSYEQYF. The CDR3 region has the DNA TGTGCCAGCAGCTCCGTAGGGACAGGCTCCTACGAGCAGTACTTC.

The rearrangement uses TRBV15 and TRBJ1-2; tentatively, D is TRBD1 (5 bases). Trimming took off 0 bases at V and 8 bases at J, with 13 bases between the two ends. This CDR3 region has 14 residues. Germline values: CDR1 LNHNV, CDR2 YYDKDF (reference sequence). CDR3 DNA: TGTGCCACCAGCAGAGATCGACAGAGTGGCGGCTACACCTTC. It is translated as CATSRDRQSGGYTF.

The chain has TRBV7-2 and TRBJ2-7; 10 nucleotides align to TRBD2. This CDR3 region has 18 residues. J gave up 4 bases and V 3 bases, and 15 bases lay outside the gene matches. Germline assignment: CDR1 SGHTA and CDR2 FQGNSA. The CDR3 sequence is CASSLGGASGRRGYEQYF. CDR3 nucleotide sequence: TGTGCCAGCAGCTTGGGAGGGGCTAGCGGGAGAAGGGGTTACGAGCAGTACTTC.

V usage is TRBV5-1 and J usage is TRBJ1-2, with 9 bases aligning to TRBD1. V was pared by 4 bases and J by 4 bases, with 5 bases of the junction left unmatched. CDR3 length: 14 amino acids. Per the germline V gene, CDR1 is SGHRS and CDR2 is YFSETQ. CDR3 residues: CASSASDRGYGYTF. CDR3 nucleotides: TGCGCCAGCAGCGCGTCGGACAGGGGCTATGGCTACACCTTC.

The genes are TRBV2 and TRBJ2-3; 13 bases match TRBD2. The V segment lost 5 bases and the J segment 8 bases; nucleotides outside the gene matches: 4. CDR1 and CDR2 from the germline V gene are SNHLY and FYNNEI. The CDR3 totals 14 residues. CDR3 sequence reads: CASSPGLAGPTQYF. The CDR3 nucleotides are TGTGCCAGCAGTCCGGGACTAGCGGGACCTACGCAGTATTTT. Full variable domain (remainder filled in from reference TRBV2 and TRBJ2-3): EPEVTQTPSHQVTQMGQEVILRCVPISNHLYFYWYRQILGQKVEFLVSFYNNEISEKSEIFDDQFSVERPDGSNFTLKIRSTKLEDSAMYFCASSPGLAGPTQYFGPGTRLTVL.

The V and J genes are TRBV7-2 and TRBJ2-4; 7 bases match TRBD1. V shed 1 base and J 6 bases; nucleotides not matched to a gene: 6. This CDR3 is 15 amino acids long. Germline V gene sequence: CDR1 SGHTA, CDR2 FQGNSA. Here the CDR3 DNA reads TGTGCCAGCAGCTTAGAGACAGGGATGGGAAACATTCAGTACTTC. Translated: CASSLETGMGNIQYF.

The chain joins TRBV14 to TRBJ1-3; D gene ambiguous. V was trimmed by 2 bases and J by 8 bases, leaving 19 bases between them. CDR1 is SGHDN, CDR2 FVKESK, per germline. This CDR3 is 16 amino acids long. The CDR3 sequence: CASSQSVRAGLDTIYF. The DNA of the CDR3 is TGTGCCAGCAGCCAATCGGTGAGAGCGGGTCTGGACACCATATATTTT. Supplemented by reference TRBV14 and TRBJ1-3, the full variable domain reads EAGVTQFPSHSVIEKGQTVTLRCDPISGHDNLYWYRRVMGKEIKFLLHFVKESKQDESGMPNNRFLAERTGGTYSTLKVQPAELEDSGVYFCASSQSVRAGLDTIYFGEGSWLTVV.

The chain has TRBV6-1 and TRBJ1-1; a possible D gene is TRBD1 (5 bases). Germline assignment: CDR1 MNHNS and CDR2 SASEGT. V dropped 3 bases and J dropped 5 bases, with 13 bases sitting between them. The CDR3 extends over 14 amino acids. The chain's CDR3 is CASSELRDRTEAFF. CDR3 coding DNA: TGTGCCAGCAGTGAGCTCAGGGATCGGACTGAAGCTTTCTTT.

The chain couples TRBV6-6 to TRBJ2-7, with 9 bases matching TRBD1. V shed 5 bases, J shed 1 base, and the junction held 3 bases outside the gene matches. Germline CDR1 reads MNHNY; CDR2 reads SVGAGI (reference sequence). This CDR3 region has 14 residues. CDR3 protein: CASSPTGGSYEQYF. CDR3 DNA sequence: TGTGCCAGCAGTCCGACAGGGGGTTCCTACGAGCAGTACTTC.

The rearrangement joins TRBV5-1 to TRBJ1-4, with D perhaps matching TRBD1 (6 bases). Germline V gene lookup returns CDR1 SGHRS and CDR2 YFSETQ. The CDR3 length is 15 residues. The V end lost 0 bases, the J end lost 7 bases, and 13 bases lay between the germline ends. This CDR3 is CASSLAGGPGEKLFF. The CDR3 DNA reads TGCGCCAGCAGCTTGGCGGGGGGGCCGGGTGAAAAACTGTTTTTT.

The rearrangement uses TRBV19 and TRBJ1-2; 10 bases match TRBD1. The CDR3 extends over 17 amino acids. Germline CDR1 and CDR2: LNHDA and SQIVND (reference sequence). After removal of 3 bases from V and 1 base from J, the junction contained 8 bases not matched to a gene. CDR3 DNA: TGTGCCAGTAGTATCATGACAGGGGGCAAGTATAACTATGGCTACACCTTC. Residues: CASSIMTGGKYNYGYTF.

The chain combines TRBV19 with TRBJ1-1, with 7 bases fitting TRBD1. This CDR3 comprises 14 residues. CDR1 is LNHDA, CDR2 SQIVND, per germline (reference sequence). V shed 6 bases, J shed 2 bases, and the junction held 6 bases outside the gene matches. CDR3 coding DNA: TGTGCCAGTAGCCCACAGGGGCATAACACTGAAGCTTTCTTT. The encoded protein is CASSPQGHNTEAFF.

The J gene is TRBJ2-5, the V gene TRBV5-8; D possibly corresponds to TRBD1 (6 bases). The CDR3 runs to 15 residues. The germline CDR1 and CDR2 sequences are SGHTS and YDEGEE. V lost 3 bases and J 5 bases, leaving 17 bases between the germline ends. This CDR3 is CASSSGAGALETQYF. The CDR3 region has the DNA TGTGCCAGCAGCTCCGGGGCAGGGGCCTTGGAGACCCAGTACTTC.

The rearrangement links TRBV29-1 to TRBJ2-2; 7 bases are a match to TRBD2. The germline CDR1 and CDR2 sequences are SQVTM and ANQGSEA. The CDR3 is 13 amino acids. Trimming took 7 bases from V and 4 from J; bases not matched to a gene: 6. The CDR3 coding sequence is TGCAGCGCCGGGGGGACGTTCACCGGGGAGCTGTTTTTT. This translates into CSAGGTFTGELFF.

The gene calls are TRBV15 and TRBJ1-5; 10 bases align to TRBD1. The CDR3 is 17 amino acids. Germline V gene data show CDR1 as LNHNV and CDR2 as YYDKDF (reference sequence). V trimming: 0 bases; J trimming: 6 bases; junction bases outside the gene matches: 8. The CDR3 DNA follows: TGTGCCACCAGCAGAGATACCGGGACAGGGGTTGCTCAGCCCCAGCATTTT. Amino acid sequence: CATSRDTGTGVAQPQHF.

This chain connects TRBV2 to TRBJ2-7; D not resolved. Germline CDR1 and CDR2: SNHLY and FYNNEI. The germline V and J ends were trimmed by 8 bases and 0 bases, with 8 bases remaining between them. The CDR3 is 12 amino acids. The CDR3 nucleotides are TGTGCCAGCGCCGGTTACTCCTACGAGCAGTACTTC. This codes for CASAGYSYEQYF.

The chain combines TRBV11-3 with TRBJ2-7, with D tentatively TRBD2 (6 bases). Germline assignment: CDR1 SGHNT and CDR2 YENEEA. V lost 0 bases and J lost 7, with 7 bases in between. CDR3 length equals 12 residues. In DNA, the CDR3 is TGTGCCAGCAGCTTAGATGGGGGGGAGCAGTACTTC. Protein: CASSLDGGEQYF.

The CDR3, as DNA: TGTGCCAGCAGGGGTTCAACAGGGTCGGGAGCTTTCTTT. Protein product: CASRGSTGSGAFF. The chain has TRBV6-6 and TRBJ1-1, with a possible D match to TRBD1 (6 bases). The CDR3 totals 13 residues. V lost 6 bases, J lost 10 bases, and 18 bases lay in between. In germline, CDR1 is MNHNY, CDR2 SVGAGI (reference sequence).

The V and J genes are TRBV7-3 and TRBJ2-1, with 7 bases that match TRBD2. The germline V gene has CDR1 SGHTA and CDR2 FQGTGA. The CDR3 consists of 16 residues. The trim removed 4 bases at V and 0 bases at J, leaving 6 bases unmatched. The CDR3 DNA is TGTGCCAGCAGCTCCTTAGCGGGCGGCTCCTACAATGAGCAGTTCTTC. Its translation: CASSSLAGGSYNEQFF.

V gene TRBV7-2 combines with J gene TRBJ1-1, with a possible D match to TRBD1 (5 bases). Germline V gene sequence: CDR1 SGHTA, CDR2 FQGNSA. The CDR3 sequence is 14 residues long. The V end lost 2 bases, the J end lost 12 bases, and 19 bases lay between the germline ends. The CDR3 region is CASSLFQGLGETFF. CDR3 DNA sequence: TGTGCCAGCAGCTTATTTCAGGGTTTAGGGGAAACTTTCTTT.

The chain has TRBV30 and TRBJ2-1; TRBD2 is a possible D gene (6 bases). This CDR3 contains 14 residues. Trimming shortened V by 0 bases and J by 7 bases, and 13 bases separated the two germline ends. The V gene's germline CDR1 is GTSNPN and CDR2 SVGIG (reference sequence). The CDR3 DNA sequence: TGTGCCTGGAGTGTTATAGCGGAGGGGAATGAGCAGTTCTTC. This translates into CAWSVIAEGNEQFF.

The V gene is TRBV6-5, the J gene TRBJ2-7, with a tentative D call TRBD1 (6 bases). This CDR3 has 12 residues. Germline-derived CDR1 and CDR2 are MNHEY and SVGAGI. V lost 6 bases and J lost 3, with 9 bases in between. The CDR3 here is CASSSDSYEQYF. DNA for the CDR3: TGTGCCAGCAGCTCGGACAGCTACGAGCAGTACTTC.

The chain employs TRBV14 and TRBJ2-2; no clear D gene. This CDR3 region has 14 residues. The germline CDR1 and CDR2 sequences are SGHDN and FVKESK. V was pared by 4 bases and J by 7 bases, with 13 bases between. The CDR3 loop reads CASSPRYGGGELFF. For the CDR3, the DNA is TGTGCCAGCAGCCCTCGCTATGGTGGCGGGGAGCTGTTTTTT.

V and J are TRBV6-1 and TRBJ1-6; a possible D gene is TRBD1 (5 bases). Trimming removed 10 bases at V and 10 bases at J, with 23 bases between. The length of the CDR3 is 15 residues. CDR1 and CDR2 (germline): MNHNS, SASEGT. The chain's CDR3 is CATRFFREEGSPLHF. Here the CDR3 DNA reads TGTGCCACCCGTTTCTTCAGGGAGGAGGGATCACCCCTCCACTTT.

The CDR3 loop is CASSDGQGRNIQYF. DNA for the CDR3: TGTGCCAGCAGTGACGGACAGGGTAGGAACATTCAGTACTTC. The chain joins TRBV6-1 to TRBJ2-4; TRBD1 agrees at 8 bases. There are 14 residues in the CDR3. Germline assignment: CDR1 MNHNS and CDR2 SASEGT. Germline trimming cut 3 bases from V and 7 bases from J; bases unmatched to any gene: 5.

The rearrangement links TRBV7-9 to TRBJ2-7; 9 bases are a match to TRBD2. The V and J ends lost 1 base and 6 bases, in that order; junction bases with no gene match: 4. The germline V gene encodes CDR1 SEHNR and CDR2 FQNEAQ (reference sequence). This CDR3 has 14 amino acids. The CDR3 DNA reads TGTGCCAGCAGCTTAGGGCTAGCGGGAACCGAGCAGTACTTC. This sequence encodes CASSLGLAGTEQYF.

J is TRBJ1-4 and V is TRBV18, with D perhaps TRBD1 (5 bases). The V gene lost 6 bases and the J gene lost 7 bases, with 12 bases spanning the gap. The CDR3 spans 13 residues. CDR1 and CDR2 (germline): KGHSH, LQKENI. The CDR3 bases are TGTGCCAGCTCTCTGAGGGGAGGTGAAAAACTGTTTTTT. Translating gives CASSLRGGEKLFF.